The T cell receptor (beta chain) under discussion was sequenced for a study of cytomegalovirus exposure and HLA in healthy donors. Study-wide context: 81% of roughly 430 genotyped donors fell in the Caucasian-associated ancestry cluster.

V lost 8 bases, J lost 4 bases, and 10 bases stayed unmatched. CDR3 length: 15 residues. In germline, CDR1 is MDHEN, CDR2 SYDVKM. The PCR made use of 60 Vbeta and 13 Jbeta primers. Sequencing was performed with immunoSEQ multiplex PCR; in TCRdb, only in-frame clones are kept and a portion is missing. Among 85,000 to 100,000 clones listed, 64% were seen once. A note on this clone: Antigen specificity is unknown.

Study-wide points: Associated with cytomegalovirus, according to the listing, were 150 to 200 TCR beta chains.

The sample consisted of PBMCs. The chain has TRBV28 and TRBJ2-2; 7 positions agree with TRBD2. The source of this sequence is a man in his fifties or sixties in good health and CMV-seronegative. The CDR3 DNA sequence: TGTGCCAGCGGGGGGGACTTGTCGGGCACCGGGGAGCTGTTTTTT. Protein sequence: CASGGDLSGTGELFF.